The 3 T cell receptor beta chains reported below all come from one sample, sequenced in a study of vaccination effects on CD4 cells after COVID-19. Subsequent to a culture period of under twelve days, CD4+ T cells were isolated. Participants were vaccinated with two doses of either the BNT162b2 or mRNA-1273 vaccine. Their antigens are not known. Clones were sequenced by immunoSEQ multiplex PCR, and TCRdb holds only the in-frame ones, with some missing. The sample lists approximately 61,000 clones, about four fifths occurring once. Sequenced here: CD4+ T cells from PBMCs cultured without peptide, sampled after COVID-19 vaccination. These receptors were obtained from a human donor who received a COVID-19 vaccine.

A single count supports this clone. This chain uses TRBV28 with TRBJ2-2; either TRBD1 or TRBD2 may fit D (5 bases each). This CDR3 is 13 amino acids long. The V end was cut by 10 bases, the J end by 0 bases, with 9 bases between. Per germline, CDR1 MDHEN and CDR2 SYDVKM. The CDR3 DNA reads TGTGCCACACCGGGACCGAACACCGGGGAGCTGTTTTTT. Translating gives CATPGPNTGELFF.

The gene calls are TRBV7-9 and TRBJ1-1, with a tentative D call TRBD1 (6 bases). Trimming pared 4 bases from V and 7 bases from J, leaving 13 bases between. CDR1 and CDR2 from the germline V gene are SEHNR and FQNEAQ (reference sequence). This CDR3 region has 13 residues. This chain's CDR3 is CASSSRTELEAFF. In nucleotides, the CDR3 is TGTGCCAGCAGCTCCCGGACAGAGCTTGAAGCTTTCTTT.

The chain carries TRBV20-1 and TRBJ2-1; 10 nucleotides agree with TRBD1. The CDR3 is 14 amino acids. Germline assignment: CDR1 DFQATT and CDR2 SNEGSKA (reference sequence). V lost 3 bases and J lost 7; bases outside the gene matches: 6. In DNA, the CDR3 is TGCAGTGCTAGTCCGGGACAGGGGTTGAATGAGCAGTTCTTC. This sequence encodes CSASPGQGLNEQFF.